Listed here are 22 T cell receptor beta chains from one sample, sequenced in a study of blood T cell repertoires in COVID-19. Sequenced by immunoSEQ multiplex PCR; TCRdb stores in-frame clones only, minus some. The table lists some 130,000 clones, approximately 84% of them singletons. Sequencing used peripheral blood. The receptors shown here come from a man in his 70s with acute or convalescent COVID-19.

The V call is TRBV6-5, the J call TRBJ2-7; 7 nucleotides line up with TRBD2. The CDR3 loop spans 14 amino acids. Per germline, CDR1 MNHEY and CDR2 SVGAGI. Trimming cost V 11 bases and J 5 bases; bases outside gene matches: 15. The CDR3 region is CAESSRLSGNEQYF. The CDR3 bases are TGTGCCGAATCCTCTCGCCTCAGCGGGAACGAGCAGTACTTC.

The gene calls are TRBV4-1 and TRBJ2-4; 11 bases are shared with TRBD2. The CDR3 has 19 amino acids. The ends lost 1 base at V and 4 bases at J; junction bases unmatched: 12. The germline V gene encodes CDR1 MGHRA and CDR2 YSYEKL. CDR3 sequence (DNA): TGCGCCAGCAGCCAAGGAGGGAATCTAGCGGGGGGACAGAAAAACATTCAGTACTTC. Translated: CASSQGGNLAGGQKNIQYF.

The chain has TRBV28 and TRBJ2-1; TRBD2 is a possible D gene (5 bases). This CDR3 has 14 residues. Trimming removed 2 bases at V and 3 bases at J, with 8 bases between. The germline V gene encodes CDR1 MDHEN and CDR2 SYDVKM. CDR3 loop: CASSLSGLYNEQFF. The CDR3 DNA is TGTGCCAGCAGTTTAAGCGGCCTCTACAATGAGCAGTTCTTC.

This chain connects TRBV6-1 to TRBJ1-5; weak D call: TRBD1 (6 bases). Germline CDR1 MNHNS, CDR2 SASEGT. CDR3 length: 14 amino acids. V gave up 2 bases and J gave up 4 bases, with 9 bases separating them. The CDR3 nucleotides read TGTGCCAGCAGTGAAAGGGGGTATAATCAGCCCCAGCATTTT. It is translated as CASSERGYNQPQHF.

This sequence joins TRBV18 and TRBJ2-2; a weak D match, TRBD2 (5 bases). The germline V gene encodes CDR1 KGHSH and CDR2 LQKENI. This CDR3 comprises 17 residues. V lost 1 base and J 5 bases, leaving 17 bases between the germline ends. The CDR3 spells CASSPQSVEAGTGELFF. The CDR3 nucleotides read TGTGCCAGCTCACCACAGAGTGTGGAGGCTGGGACCGGGGAGCTGTTTTTT.

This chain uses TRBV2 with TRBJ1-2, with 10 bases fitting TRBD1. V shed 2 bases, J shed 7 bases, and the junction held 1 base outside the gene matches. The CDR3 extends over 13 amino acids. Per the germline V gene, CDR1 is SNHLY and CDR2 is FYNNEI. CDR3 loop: CASSERTGGGYTF. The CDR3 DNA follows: TGTGCCAGCAGTGAAAGGACAGGGGGTGGCTACACCTTC.

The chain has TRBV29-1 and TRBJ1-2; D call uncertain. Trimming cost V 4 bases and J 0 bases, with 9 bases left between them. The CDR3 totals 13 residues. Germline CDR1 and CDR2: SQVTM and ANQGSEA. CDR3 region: CSVGPTANYGYTF. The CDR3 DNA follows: TGCAGCGTTGGGCCTACAGCTAACTATGGCTACACCTTC.

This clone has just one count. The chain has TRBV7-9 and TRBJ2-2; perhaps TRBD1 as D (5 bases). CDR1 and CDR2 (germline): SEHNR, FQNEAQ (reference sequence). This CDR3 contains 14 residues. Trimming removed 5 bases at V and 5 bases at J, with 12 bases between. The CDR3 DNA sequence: TGTGCCAGCAGCAAACAAAAGGGGACCGGGGAGCTGTTTTTT. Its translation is CASSKQKGTGELFF.

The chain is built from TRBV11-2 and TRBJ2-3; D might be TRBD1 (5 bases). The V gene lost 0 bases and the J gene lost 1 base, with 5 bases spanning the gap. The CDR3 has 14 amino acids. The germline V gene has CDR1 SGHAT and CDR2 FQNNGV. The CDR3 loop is CASSLEGRTDTQYF. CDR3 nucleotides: TGTGCCAGCAGCTTAGAGGGGCGCACAGATACGCAGTATTTT.

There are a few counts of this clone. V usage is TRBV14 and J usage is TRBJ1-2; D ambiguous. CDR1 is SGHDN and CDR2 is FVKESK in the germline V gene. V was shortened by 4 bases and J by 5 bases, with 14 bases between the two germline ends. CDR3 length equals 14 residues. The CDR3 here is CASSPPNPVYGYTF. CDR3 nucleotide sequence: TGTGCCAGCAGCCCACCAAATCCGGTATATGGCTACACCTTC.

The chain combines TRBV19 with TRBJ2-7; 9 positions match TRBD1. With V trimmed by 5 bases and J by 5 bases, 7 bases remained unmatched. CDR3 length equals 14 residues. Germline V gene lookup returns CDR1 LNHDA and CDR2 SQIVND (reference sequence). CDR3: CASSPGTGINEQYF. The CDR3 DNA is TGTGCCAGTAGTCCCGGGACAGGGATAAACGAGCAGTACTTC.

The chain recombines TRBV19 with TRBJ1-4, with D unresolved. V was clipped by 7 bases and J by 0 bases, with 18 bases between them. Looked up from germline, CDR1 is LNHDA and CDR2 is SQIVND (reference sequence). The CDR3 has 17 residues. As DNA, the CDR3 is TGTGCCAGTAAACCAATTTTTAGTGGGCCAACTAATGAAAAACTGTTTTTT. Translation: CASKPIFSGPTNEKLFF.

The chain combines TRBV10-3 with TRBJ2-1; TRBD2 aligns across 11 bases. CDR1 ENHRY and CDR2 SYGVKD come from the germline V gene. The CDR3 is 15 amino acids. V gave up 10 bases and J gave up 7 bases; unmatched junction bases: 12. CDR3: CATLPSGGMGNEQFF. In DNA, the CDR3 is TGTGCCACACTTCCTAGCGGGGGGATGGGAAATGAGCAGTTCTTC.

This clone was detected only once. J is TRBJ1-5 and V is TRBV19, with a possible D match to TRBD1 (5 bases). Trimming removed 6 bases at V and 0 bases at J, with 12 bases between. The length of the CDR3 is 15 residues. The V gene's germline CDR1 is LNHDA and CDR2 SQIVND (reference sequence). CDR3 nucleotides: TGTGCCAGTAGGAAGGACAACTATAGCAATCAGCCCCAGCATTTT. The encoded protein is CASRKDNYSNQPQHF.

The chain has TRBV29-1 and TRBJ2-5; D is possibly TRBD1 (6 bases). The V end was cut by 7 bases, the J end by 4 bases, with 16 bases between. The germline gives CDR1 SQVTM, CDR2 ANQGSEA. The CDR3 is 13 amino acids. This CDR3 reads CSAYRAGRETQYF. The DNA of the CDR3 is TGCAGCGCTTACAGGGCCGGGCGAGAGACCCAGTACTTC.

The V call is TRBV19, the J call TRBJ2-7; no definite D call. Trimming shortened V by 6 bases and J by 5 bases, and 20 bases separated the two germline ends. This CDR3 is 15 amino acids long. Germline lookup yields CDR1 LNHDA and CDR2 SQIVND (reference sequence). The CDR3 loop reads CASSPSLGPGNEQYF. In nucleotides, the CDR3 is TGTGCCAGTAGCCCTTCCCTTGGTCCCGGTAACGAGCAGTACTTC. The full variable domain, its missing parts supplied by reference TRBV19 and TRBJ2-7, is DGGITQSPKYLFRKEGQNVTLSCEQNLNHDAMYWYRQDPGQGLRLIYYSQIVNDFQKGDIAEGYSVSREKKESFPLTVTSAQKNPTAFYLCASSPSLGPGNEQYFGPGTRLTVT.

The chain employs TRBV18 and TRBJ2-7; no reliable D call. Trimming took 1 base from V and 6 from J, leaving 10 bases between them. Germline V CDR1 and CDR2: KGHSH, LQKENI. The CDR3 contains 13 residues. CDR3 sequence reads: CASSPLSPGEQYF. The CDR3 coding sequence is TGTGCCAGCTCACCACTTTCCCCAGGCGAGCAGTACTTC.

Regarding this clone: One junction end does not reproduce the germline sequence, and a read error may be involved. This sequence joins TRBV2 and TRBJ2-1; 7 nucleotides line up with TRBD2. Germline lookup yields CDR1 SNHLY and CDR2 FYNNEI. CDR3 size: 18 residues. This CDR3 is CASKAMGGSVWAYNEQFF. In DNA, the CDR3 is TGTGCTAGCAAGGCGATGGGGGGGTCCGTTTGGGCCTACAATGAGCAGTTCTTC.

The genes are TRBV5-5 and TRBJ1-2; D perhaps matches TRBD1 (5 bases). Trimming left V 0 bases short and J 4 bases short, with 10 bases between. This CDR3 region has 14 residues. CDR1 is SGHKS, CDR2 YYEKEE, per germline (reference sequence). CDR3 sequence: CASSLAGYPYGYTF. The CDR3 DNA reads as TGTGCCAGCAGCTTGGCAGGGTATCCCTATGGCTACACCTTC.

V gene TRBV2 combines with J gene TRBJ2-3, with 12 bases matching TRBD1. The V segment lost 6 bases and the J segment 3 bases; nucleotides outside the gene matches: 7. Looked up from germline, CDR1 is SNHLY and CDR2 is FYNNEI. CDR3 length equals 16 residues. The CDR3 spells CASRGTGGSRTDTQYF. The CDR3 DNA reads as TGTGCCAGCAGGGGGACAGGGGGCTCCAGAACAGATACGCAGTATTTT.

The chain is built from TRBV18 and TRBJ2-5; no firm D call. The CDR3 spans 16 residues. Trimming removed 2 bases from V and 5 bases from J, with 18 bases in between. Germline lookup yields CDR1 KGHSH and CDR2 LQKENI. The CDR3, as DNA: TGTGCCAGCTCACCAAACGCGCTAGGAATCGGGGAGACCCAGTACTTC. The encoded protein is CASSPNALGIGETQYF.

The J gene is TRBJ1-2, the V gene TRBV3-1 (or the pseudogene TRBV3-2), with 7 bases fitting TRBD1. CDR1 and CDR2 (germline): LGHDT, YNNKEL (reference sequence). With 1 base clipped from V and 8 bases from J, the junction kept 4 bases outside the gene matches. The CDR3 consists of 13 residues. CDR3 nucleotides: TGTGCCAGCAGCCAAGGACAGGGTGGAGGCTACACCTTC. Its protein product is CASSQGQGGGYTF.